Included here is one TCR beta chain sequence, with context. This entry comes from a study of cytomegalovirus exposure and HLA in healthy donors. Here immunoSEQ multiplex PCR was the method, and the copy in TCRdb shows in-frame clones only, minus some. The table records some 130,000 clones, approximately 84% of them present only once. Sequences were obtained from PBMCs. The sequence was obtained from a man aged 25-45 years in good health and CMV-seropositive.

The CDR3 DNA follows: TGTGCCAGCAGCTTTGGATGGATCGGGTTCTGGAATGAGCAGTTCTTC. Protein: CASSFGWIGFWNEQFF. The chain employs TRBV7-9 and TRBJ2-1; D is unclear. V lost 3 bases to trimming and J lost 7 bases, with 19 bases between them. The CDR3 is 16 residues long. Germline loops: CDR1 SEHNR, CDR2 FQNEAQ (reference sequence).